These 28 T cell receptor beta chains were all obtained from the same sample, sequenced in a study of neurological immune-mediated disorders. Time point indicated: technical triplicate 3. TCRdb re-analysed the 5' RACE reads in MiXCR, keeping a single row per CDR3 protein. The sample carries tens of thousands of distinct CDR3 sequences, 20% to 25% recorded once. The sample was PBMCs. These receptors came from a man aged 60-69 years with HTLV-1-associated myelopathy (HAM/TSP).

This clonotype was observed a handful of times. The rearrangement joins TRBV20-1 to TRBJ1-1; 9 nucleotides align to TRBD1. After removal of 3 bases from V and 4 bases from J, the junction contained 3 bases not matched to a gene. From germline, CDR1 is DFQATT and CDR2 SNEGSKA (reference sequence). The CDR3 spans 13 residues. CDR3 amino acids: CSASRDRATEAFF. The CDR3 bases are TGCAGTGCTAGCCGGGACAGGGCCACTGAAGCTTTCTTT.

Details on this clonotype: This clone may be a read error of a much larger clone one base away. V is TRBV11-1 and J is TRBJ1-1; D call uncertain. The germline V gene has CDR1 SGHAT and CDR2 FQDESV (reference sequence). This CDR3 spans 15 amino acids. CDR3 amino acids: CVSSLEGGVESEAFF. CDR3 sequence (DNA): TGTGTCAGCAGCTTAGAAGGCGGCGTGGAGTCTGAAGCTTTCTTT.

At least ten counts were recorded for this clonotype. The gene calls are TRBV7-9 and TRBJ2-3; 9 bases agree with TRBD2. Germline lookup yields CDR1 SEHNR and CDR2 FQNEAQ (reference sequence). Trimming cost V 5 bases and J 2 bases; bases outside gene matches: 14. The CDR3 length is 18 residues. DNA for the CDR3: TGTGCCAGCAGCCCACAGAGGTACAGCGGGAGGTACACAGATACGCAGTATTTT. It yields the protein CASSPQRYSGRYTDTQYF.

There are many counts of this clonotype. The chain joins TRBV29-1 to TRBJ1-1; tentatively, D is TRBD1 (5 bases). Germline V CDR1 and CDR2: SQVTM, ANQGSEA. The CDR3 length is 13 residues. V was cut by 5 bases and J by 4 bases, with 14 bases left in between. The CDR3 bases are TGCAGCGTTCAAGGGGAGGGAGGCACTGAAGCTTTCTTT. It specifies CSVQGEGGTEAFF.

The sample holds many counts of this clonotype. The V and J genes are TRBV20-1 and TRBJ2-1, with D uncertain. V lost 3 bases, J lost 0 bases, and 6 bases lay in between. The CDR3 is 13 amino acids. The germline gives CDR1 DFQATT, CDR2 SNEGSKA (reference sequence). CDR3 residues: CSASPSSYNEQFF. DNA of the CDR3: TGCAGTGCTAGTCCGAGCTCCTACAATGAGCAGTTCTTC.

This clonotype was observed at least ten times. The chain carries TRBV5-1 and TRBJ1-5; tentatively, D is TRBD1 (5 bases). The V gene lost 4 bases and the J gene lost 5 bases, with 16 bases spanning the gap. CDR1 and CDR2 from the germline V gene are SGHRS and YFSETQ. The CDR3 length is 15 residues. CDR3 sequence reads: CASSLGPVADQPQHF. The DNA of the CDR3 is TGCGCCAGCAGCCTGGGACCAGTAGCTGATCAGCCCCAGCATTTT. The complete variable domain, with remaining parts taken from reference TRBV5-1 and TRBJ1-5, reads KAGVTQTPRYLIKTRGQQVTLSCSPISGHRSVSWYQQTPGQGLQFLFEYFSETQRNKGNFPGRFSGRQFSNSRSEMNVSTLELGDSALYLCASSLGPVADQPQHFGDGTRLSIL.

The table lists this clonotype with many counts. The chain couples TRBV4-2 to TRBJ2-5; tentative D call: TRBD1 (5 bases). CDR1 LGHNA and CDR2 YNFKEQ come from the germline V gene. This CDR3 region has 15 residues. The V end lost 0 bases, the J end lost 6 bases, and 14 bases lay between the germline ends. CDR3 nucleotide sequence: TGTGCCAGCAGCCAAGATCTGACAGCGAGGCAGACCCAGTACTTC. Amino acids: CASSQDLTARQTQYF.

Ten or more counts support this clonotype. The V gene is TRBV18, the J gene TRBJ1-1, with 7 bases that match TRBD1. This CDR3 has 14 amino acids. Germline CDR1 reads KGHSH; CDR2 reads LQKENI. The J segment lost 0 bases and the V segment lost 3 bases, leaving 1 base of the junction unmatched. The chain's CDR3 is CASSPGQLNTEAFF. DNA for the CDR3: TGTGCCAGCTCACCGGGACAGTTGAACACTGAAGCTTTCTTT. The whole variable domain, filled in from reference TRBV18 and TRBJ1-1, reads NAGVMQNPRHLVRRRGQEARLRCSPMKGHSHVYWYRQLPEEGLKFMVYLQKENIIDESGMPKERFSAEFPKEGPSILRIQQVVRGDSAAYFCASSPGQLNTEAFFGQGTRLTVV.

This clonotype was observed at least ten times. V and J are TRBV20-1 and TRBJ1-1, with TRBD1 identical over 8 bases. V was clipped by 5 bases and J by 1 base; unmatched bases: 6. The CDR3 has 14 amino acids. CDR1 is DFQATT, CDR2 SNEGSKA, per germline (reference sequence). The CDR3 sequence: CSAPPGTGNTEAFF. CDR3 DNA sequence: TGCAGTGCTCCCCCCGGGACAGGGAACACTGAAGCTTTCTTT.

There are many counts of this clonotype. The rearrangement uses TRBV10-3 and TRBJ2-1, with D maybe TRBD1 (5 bases). Germline values: CDR1 ENHRY, CDR2 SYGVKD. The CDR3 is made up of 12 amino acids. The V end lost 8 bases, the J end lost 5 bases, and 10 bases lay between the germline ends. CDR3 loop: CAIGAFDNEQFF. CDR3 coding DNA: TGTGCCATCGGGGCTTTTGACAATGAGCAGTTCTTC.

The chain is built from TRBV5-5 and TRBJ2-2; TRBD1 is a possible D gene (5 bases). V lost 2 bases to trimming and J lost 1 base, with 9 bases between them. The CDR3 consists of 15 residues. Germline loops: CDR1 SGHKS, CDR2 YYEKEE (reference sequence). The CDR3 reads CASSFPQGNTGELFF. The CDR3, as DNA: TGTGCCAGCAGCTTCCCGCAGGGGAACACCGGGGAGCTGTTTTTT.

The sample holds many counts of this clonotype. This may stem from a read error, because a much larger clone lies one nucleotide away. The V gene is TRBV11-2, the J gene TRBJ1-3; D is unclear. CDR3 length: 17 residues. Germline V CDR1 and CDR2: SGHAT, FQNNGV. The CDR3 DNA reads TGTGTCAGCAGCTTAGAAGGAGTGGGCAGCTCTGGAAACACCATATATTTT. Its protein product is CVSSLEGVGSSGNTIYF.

V usage is TRBV5-3 and J usage is TRBJ1-2, with D perhaps TRBD1 (6 bases). TRBV5-3 is annotated as an ORF whose role is uncertain. Trimming stripped 3 bases from V and 3 bases from J, with 15 bases between. The CDR3 has 15 residues. This CDR3 is CARSYGRRGDYGYTF. DNA for the CDR3: TGTGCCAGAAGCTACGGACGTAGGGGGGACTATGGCTACACCTTC.

This clonotype rates as medium-sized. The genes are TRBV29-1 and TRBJ2-1, with 8 positions matching TRBD1. In germline, CDR1 is SQVTM, CDR2 ANQGSEA. The CDR3 is made up of 16 amino acids. Trimming took 6 bases from V and 0 from J; bases not matched to a gene: 10. The CDR3 sequence is CSVGQTGDSSYNEQFF. The CDR3 bases are TGCAGCGTAGGCCAGACAGGGGACAGCTCCTACAATGAGCAGTTCTTC.

This clonotype was observed many times. The chain is built from TRBV5-1 and TRBJ1-2; 7 bases align to TRBD1. Losses at the gene ends were 3 bases for V and 7 bases for J; bases not matched to a gene: 3. Germline V CDR1 and CDR2: SGHRS, YFSETQ. This CDR3 has 12 residues. CDR3 region: CASSSRGIGYTF. CDR3 nucleotides: TGCGCCAGCAGCTCCAGGGGGATTGGCTACACCTTC.

As concerns this clonotype: A read error may produce the germline difference seen at one junction end. The V and J genes are TRBV5-1 and TRBJ2-7; D may be TRBD1 or TRBD2 (5 bases each). From germline, CDR1 is SGHRS and CDR2 YFSETQ. The CDR3 is made up of 13 amino acids. CDR3 amino acids: CASSPGTPEAPFF. Written as DNA, the CDR3 is TGCGCCAGCAGCCCAGGGACCCCCGAAGCGCCCTTCTTC.

The chain recombines TRBV12-3 or TRBV12-4 with TRBJ1-1, with 7 bases identical to TRBD1. CDR3 length equals 15 residues. The V segment lost 6 bases and the J segment 3 bases; nucleotides outside the gene matches: 10. The CDR3: CASRLYQGGDTEAFF. The CDR3, as DNA: TGTGCCAGCAGGTTATACCAGGGGGGGGACACTGAAGCTTTCTTT.

This clonotype was observed many times. The chain has TRBV20-1 and TRBJ2-3; D uncertain. Per the germline V gene, CDR1 is DFQATT and CDR2 is SNEGSKA (reference sequence). The CDR3 is made up of 11 amino acids. Deletions cut 2 bases from V and 4 bases from J, with 4 bases between. The CDR3 loop is CSARLPDTQYF. DNA of the CDR3: TGCAGTGCTAGATTACCAGATACGCAGTATTTT.

V and J are TRBV5-5 and TRBJ2-7, with TRBD1 matching 8 bases. The CDR3 runs 14 residues. V was clipped by 4 bases and J by 6 bases; unmatched bases: 9. In germline, CDR1 is SGHKS, CDR2 YYEKEE (reference sequence). The CDR3 DNA reads TGTGCCAGCAGCCCAACGGACAGGGTGGGCGAGCAGTACTTC. This gives the protein CASSPTDRVGEQYF.

This clonotype was observed many times. J is TRBJ1-5 and V is TRBV13; D is possibly TRBD1 (5 bases). CDR3 size: 13 residues. The germline V gene encodes CDR1 PRHDT and CDR2 FYEKMQ (reference sequence). V lost 4 bases and J 4 bases, leaving 8 bases between the germline ends. CDR3 region: CASSYGGNQPQHF. DNA of the CDR3: TGTGCCAGCAGCTACGGGGGAAATCAGCCCCAGCATTTT.

This clonotype appeared many times. The CDR3 is CASSLVSADTQYF. The CDR3 DNA reads TGTGCCAGCAGCTTAGTTTCGGCCGATACGCAGTATTTT. The chain is built from TRBV7-8 and TRBJ2-3, with D hard to call. Germline V gene lookup returns CDR1 SGHVS and CDR2 FQNEAQ. V lost 1 base and J 6 bases, leaving 8 bases between the germline ends. CDR3 size: 13 residues.

The rearrangement links TRBV4-2 to TRBJ2-7, with TRBD2 as a possible D gene (5 bases). Per germline, CDR1 LGHNA and CDR2 YNFKEQ. Deletions cut 8 bases from V and 7 bases from J, with 12 bases between. The length of the CDR3 is 11 residues. The CDR3 DNA is TGTGCCAGCCAAGCGGTAGGGGAGCAGTACTTC. It is translated as CASQAVGEQYF.

This clonotype was observed many times. As DNA, the CDR3 is TGCGCCAGCAGCCCGGAGAGAGTCGACGAGCAGTACTTC. It is translated as CASSPERVDEQYF. The chain combines TRBV5-1 with TRBJ2-7; D is undetermined. Germline CDR1 and CDR2: SGHRS and YFSETQ. Trimming removed 4 bases at V and 5 bases at J, with 13 bases between. The CDR3 has 13 amino acids.

This clonotype was detected ten times or more. V and J are TRBV20-1 and TRBJ2-3, with TRBD2 matching 13 bases. Germline assignment: CDR1 DFQATT and CDR2 SNEGSKA (reference sequence). The CDR3 spans 15 residues. The V and J ends lost 3 bases and 5 bases, in that order; junction bases with no gene match: 5. This chain's CDR3 is CSARRWTSGRDTQYF. The CDR3 DNA sequence: TGCAGTGCTAGGCGATGGACTAGCGGGAGAGATACGCAGTATTTT.

This clonotype occurred many times. V gene TRBV14 combines with J gene TRBJ2-3; tentatively, D is TRBD1 (5 bases). This CDR3 spans 15 amino acids. CDR1 SGHDN and CDR2 FVKESK come from the germline V gene. The V end lost 4 bases, the J end lost 6 bases, and 17 bases lay between the germline ends. The CDR3 region is CASSLELQAVDTQYF. In DNA form, the CDR3 reads TGTGCCAGCAGCCTTGAACTACAGGCGGTCGATACGCAGTATTTT.

There are many counts of this clonotype. The CDR3 DNA reads as TGTGCCAGCAGCTTCCCGGGACAGGGGGCTCACGAGCAGTACTTC. This sequence encodes CASSFPGQGAHEQYF. The genes are TRBV3-1 and TRBJ2-7, with TRBD1 matching 12 bases. V lost 5 bases and J lost 5; bases outside the gene matches: 7. The CDR3 is made up of 15 amino acids. Germline loops: CDR1 LGHDT, CDR2 YNNKEL (reference sequence).

The chain recombines TRBV20-1 with TRBJ2-7; D is unresolved. This CDR3 spans 15 amino acids. The germline V gene encodes CDR1 DFQATT and CDR2 SNEGSKA (reference sequence). V gave up 3 bases and J gave up 0 bases, with 15 bases separating them. The CDR3 reads CSASGYGSSSYEQYF. CDR3 DNA: TGCAGTGCTAGCGGTTACGGATCAAGCTCCTACGAGCAGTACTTC.

This clonotype has ten or more counts. The chain couples TRBV20-1 to TRBJ1-4; maybe TRBD1 (5 bases). The V gene's germline CDR1 is DFQATT and CDR2 SNEGSKA (reference sequence). This CDR3 spans 15 amino acids. Trimming removed 6 bases at V and 4 bases at J, with 18 bases between. This chain's CDR3 is CSARAGQTNNEKLFF. DNA of the CDR3: TGCAGTGCCAGGGCAGGACAAACGAATAATGAAAAACTGTTTTTT.